The clone carrying this T cell receptor (beta chain) was picked up a small number of times. Germline CDR1 SQVTM, CDR2 ANQGSEA. This CDR3 region has 17 residues. Trimming cost V 6 bases and J 8 bases; bases outside gene matches: 15. The data are from a study of T-cell reconstitution after alpha-beta-depleted transplantation in children. Unique molecular identifiers were incorporated into the prepared TCRbeta library. TCRdb called the PCR reads again in MiXCR, with one record for every CDR3 protein. The sample holds over 550,000 distinct CDR3 sequences, 10% to 13% seen once. The sequencing used PBMCs from the stem cell graft donor, collected from the stem cell graft. The rearrangement links TRBV29-1 to TRBJ2-1; 14 bases agree with TRBD2. The TCR comes from a human donor who donated a stem cell graft to a child with acute myeloid leukemia. This CDR3 reads CSVAGLAGVFNIYEQFF. In nucleotides, the CDR3 is TGCAGCGTCGCGGGACTAGCGGGAGTGTTTAATATCTATGAGCAGTTCTTC.